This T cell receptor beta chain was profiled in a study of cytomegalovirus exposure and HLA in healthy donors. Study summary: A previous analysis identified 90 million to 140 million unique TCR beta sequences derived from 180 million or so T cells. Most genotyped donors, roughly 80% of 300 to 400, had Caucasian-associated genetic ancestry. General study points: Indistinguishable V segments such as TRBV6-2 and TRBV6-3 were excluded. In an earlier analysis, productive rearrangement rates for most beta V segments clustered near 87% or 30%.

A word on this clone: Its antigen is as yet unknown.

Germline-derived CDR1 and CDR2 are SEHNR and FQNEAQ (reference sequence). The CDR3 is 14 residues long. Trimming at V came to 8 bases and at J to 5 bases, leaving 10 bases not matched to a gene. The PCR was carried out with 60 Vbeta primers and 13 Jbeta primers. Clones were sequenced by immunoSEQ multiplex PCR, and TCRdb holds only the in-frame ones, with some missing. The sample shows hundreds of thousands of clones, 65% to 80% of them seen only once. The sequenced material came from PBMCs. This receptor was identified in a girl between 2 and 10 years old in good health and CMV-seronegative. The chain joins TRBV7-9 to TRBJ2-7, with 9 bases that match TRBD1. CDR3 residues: CASGIQGAFDEQYF. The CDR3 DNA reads TGTGCCAGCGGCATACAGGGGGCTTTTGACGAGCAGTACTTC. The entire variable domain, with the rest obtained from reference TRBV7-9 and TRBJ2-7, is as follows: DTGVSQNPRHKITKRGQNVTFRCDPISEHNRLYWYRQTLGQGPEFLTYFQNEAQLEKSRLLSDRFSAERPKGSFSTLEIQRTEQGDSAMYLCASGIQGAFDEQYFGPGTRLTVT.